This T cell receptor beta chain was sequenced in a study of cytomegalovirus exposure and HLA in healthy donors. The wider study: Some 85 million unique TCRs, all from HLA-typed donors, were included in an early release of the data.

Overall study findings and caveats: On later analysis, the bulk of CMV-associated TCR beta chains appeared to be HLA-restricted. Most TCR beta V segments were productive about 87% or about 30% of the time in an earlier analysis.

PCR used 60 Vbeta primers and 13 Jbeta primers. TCRdb's table, derived via immunoSEQ multiplex PCR, lists solely in-frame clones and lacks some. The sample records about 160,000 clones, 80% being singletons. This clone was seen only a few times. Its specificity is not known. V dropped 5 bases and J dropped 2; count of bases not matched to a gene: 6. In germline, CDR1 is SGHTA, CDR2 FQGTGA. This CDR3 contains 16 residues. This receptor was obtained from a man younger than 40 in good health and CMV-seronegative. The rearrangement joins TRBV7-3 to TRBJ2-1; 10 nucleotides match TRBD2. Sequencing used PBMCs. CDR3 sequence: CASSLQAGGPYNEQFF. CDR3 bases: TGTGCCAGCAGCCTCCAAGCGGGAGGGCCCTACAATGAGCAGTTCTTC.